The clone carrying this T cell receptor (beta chain) was seen more than once but under ten times. Its specificity is not known. Each CDR3 protein gets one entry after TCRdb re-called the RT-PCR reads with MiXCR. The sample yields about 480,000 distinct CDR3 sequences, 25% seen once. The data derive from a study of response to subunit inactivated influenza vaccine. Notes on the study in general: Authors suggested that a seasonal influenza vaccination recruits few new T cells each time.

Germline V gene sequence: CDR1 SGHRS, CDR2 YFSETQ. Trimming at V came to 0 bases and at J to 1 base, leaving 4 bases not matched to a gene. This CDR3 contains 16 residues. The sequence came from a man aged 50-59 years who received an inactivated influenza vaccine. Specimen: CD4+ T cells sorted from PBMCs, collected roughly 5 days after vaccination. The rearrangement links TRBV5-1 to TRBJ2-3; TRBD2 matches at 8 bases. CDR3 amino acids: CASSLDTSGRTDTQYF. In DNA, the CDR3 is TGCGCCAGCAGCTTGGATACTAGCGGCCGCACAGATACGCAGTATTTT.